Presented here are 21 T cell receptor beta chains from one specimen sequenced in a study of graft-versus-host responses after intestinal transplantation. Their antigen targets remain unknown. Only in-frame clones appear in the TCRdb table, and some are missing; sequencing was by immunoSEQ multiplex PCR. The data hold roughly 100,000 clones, with approximately 94% observed a single time. The sequencing used unstimulated CD8+ T cells sorted from spleen or lymph node cells, collected before intestinal transplant. The receptors here all came from a human donor who received an intestinal transplant.

The chain joins TRBV7-8 to TRBJ2-1; 11 positions agree with TRBD2. V gave up 5 bases and J gave up 5 bases; unmatched junction bases: 17. Looked up from germline, CDR1 is SGHVS and CDR2 is FQNEAQ. The CDR3 extends over 19 amino acids. The CDR3 is CASSPEGPTSGELDNEQFF. DNA of the CDR3: TGTGCCAGCAGCCCCGAAGGGCCGACTAGCGGGGAGTTGGACAATGAGCAGTTCTTC.

This chain joins TRBV7-8 and TRBJ2-2; tentatively, D is TRBD2 (6 bases). From germline, CDR1 is SGHVS and CDR2 FQNEAQ. This CDR3 spans 18 amino acids. Trimming shortened V by 7 bases and J by 2 bases, and 23 bases separated the two germline ends. Written as DNA, the CDR3 is TGTGCCAGCACCCGTGTTTGGGGGGACCGCGGTAACACCGGGGAGCTGTTTTTT. Translation gives CASTRVWGDRGNTGELFF.

This clone has a handful of counts. The J gene is TRBJ1-1, the V gene TRBV4-1; 7 bases align to TRBD1. Germline CDR1 reads MGHRA; CDR2 reads YSYEKL. The CDR3 consists of 16 residues. V lost 3 bases to trimming and J lost 1 base; unmatched junction nucleotides: 8. The CDR3 region is CASSHPPTGTNTEAFF. DNA of the CDR3: TGCGCCAGCAGCCATCCCCCGACAGGGACGAACACTGAAGCTTTCTTT.

J is TRBJ1-1 and V is TRBV18, with 7 bases identical to TRBD1. The CDR3 has 15 amino acids. The junction had 7 bases not matched to a gene; V was cut back by 2 bases and J by 4 bases. Germline assignment: CDR1 KGHSH and CDR2 LQKENI. CDR3 DNA: TGTGCCAGCTCACCAAGTGGAGACAGGGTCACTGAAGCTTTCTTT. The encoded protein is CASSPSGDRVTEAFF.

This clone was recorded a few times. The V call is TRBV10-1, the J call TRBJ1-3, with D perhaps TRBD1 (6 bases). V shed 5 bases and J shed 4 bases, with 12 bases lying between them. Germline CDR1 is WNHNN and CDR2 is SYGVQD (reference sequence). The CDR3 consists of 14 residues. The CDR3 sequence: CASSLAGEGNTIYF. The CDR3 DNA reads TGCGCCAGCAGTCTAGCAGGGGAAGGAAACACCATATATTTT.

The chain is built from TRBV11-2 and TRBJ2-7; D is ambiguous. Germline CDR1 SGHAT, CDR2 FQNNGV. Trimming stripped 3 bases from V and 4 bases from J, with 7 bases between. CDR3 length equals 12 residues. CDR3 in DNA: TGTGCCAGCAGCTTGTTACAGTACGAGCAGTACTTC. It is translated as CASSLLQYEQYF.

The chain carries TRBV27 and TRBJ2-1; D remains ambiguous. Germline V gives CDR1 MNHEY, CDR2 SMNVEV (reference sequence). The CDR3 sequence is 11 residues long. V gave up 2 bases and J gave up 5 bases, with 1 base separating them. CDR3 DNA: TGTGCCAGCAGTTTAAACAATGAGCAGTTCTTC. It yields the protein CASSLNNEQFF.

The rearrangement uses TRBV5-1 and TRBJ2-3; tentative D call: TRBD1 (6 bases). V was clipped by 0 bases and J by 1 base, with 15 bases between them. Germline loops: CDR1 SGHRS, CDR2 YFSETQ. This CDR3 comprises 17 residues. The CDR3 here is CASSLVSPGDRTDTQYF. As DNA, the CDR3 is TGCGCCAGCAGCTTGGTATCCCCAGGGGACCGCACAGATACGCAGTATTTT.

The chain joins TRBV4-1 to TRBJ2-7; 9 bases agree with TRBD1. CDR3 size: 17 residues. The V segment lost 1 base and the J segment 4 bases; nucleotides outside the gene matches: 11. Germline CDR1 and CDR2: MGHRA and YSYEKL. As DNA, the CDR3 is TGCGCCAGCAGCCAAGCACTCCGACAGGGGGAGATTTACGAGCAGTACTTC. Amino acid sequence: CASSQALRQGEIYEQYF.

This chain links TRBV14 with TRBJ1-2; no reliable D call. Germline-derived CDR1 and CDR2 are SGHDN and FVKESK. The V gene lost 4 bases and the J gene lost 4 bases, with 13 bases spanning the gap. The CDR3 loop spans 14 amino acids. CDR3 bases: TGTGCCAGCAGCCTAACCAATTTCGGCTATGGCTACACCTTC. Translation: CASSLTNFGYGYTF.

The V call is TRBV29-1, the J call TRBJ1-5, with a possible D match to TRBD1 (5 bases). In germline, CDR1 is SQVTM, CDR2 ANQGSEA. CDR3 length: 13 residues. Between the trimmed V and J ends, which lost 6 bases and 4 bases, there was a span of 13 bases. The DNA for the CDR3 is TGCAGCGTCCTCGGGGGTAGGAATCAGCCCCAGCATTTT. Amino acid sequence: CSVLGGRNQPQHF.

The CDR3 loop reads CASSSGATSVEQETQYF. The CDR3 nucleotides are TGTGCCAGTAGTTCAGGGGCCACTAGCGTAGAGCAAGAGACCCAGTACTTC. The rearrangement links TRBV19 to TRBJ2-5; D may be TRBD2 (7 bases). The CDR3 has 17 residues. V lost 5 bases to trimming and J lost 2 bases, with 21 bases between them. Germline CDR1 and CDR2: LNHDA and SQIVND (reference sequence).

The J gene is TRBJ2-4, the V gene TRBV4-1, with D possibly matching TRBD1 (6 bases). This CDR3 region has 15 residues. Germline V gene data show CDR1 as MGHRA and CDR2 as YSYEKL. V dropped 1 base and J dropped 6 bases, with 13 bases sitting between them. CDR3 region: CASSQVEQGRNIQYF. The CDR3 nucleotides read TGCGCCAGCAGCCAAGTAGAACAGGGCAGAAACATTCAGTACTTC.

The chain recombines TRBV4-1 with TRBJ2-7; no clear D. The CDR3 is 14 amino acids. The V end was cut by 1 base, the J end by 4 bases, with 11 bases between. The V gene's germline CDR1 is MGHRA and CDR2 YSYEKL. The CDR3 DNA is TGCGCCAGCAGCCAAGGGTGGGGAACGTACGAGCAGTACTTC. Protein: CASSQGWGTYEQYF.

The rearrangement joins TRBV6-1 to TRBJ2-2; D unclear. V was clipped by 5 bases and J by 10 bases, with 8 bases between them. The CDR3 length is 11 residues. Per germline, CDR1 MNHNS and CDR2 SASEGT. CDR3 amino acids: CASSSKEELFF. The CDR3 DNA reads as TGTGCCAGCAGTTCTAAGGAGGAGCTGTTTTTT.

The CDR3: CASSLIPGGEGFDSGNTIYF. The CDR3, as DNA: TGTGCCAGCAGCTTAATCCCGGGAGGCGAGGGGTTTGACTCTGGAAACACCATATATTTT. J is TRBJ1-3 and V is TRBV7-8; tentative D call: TRBD1 (5 bases). The germline gives CDR1 SGHVS, CDR2 FQNEAQ. V gave up 2 bases and J gave up 0 bases, with 23 bases separating them. The CDR3 runs 20 residues.

The chain has TRBV12-5 and TRBJ1-1, with D unclear. V lost 3 bases, J lost 7 bases, and 12 bases lay in between. The CDR3 sequence is 13 residues long. CDR1 LGHNT and CDR2 FRNRAP come from the germline V gene. The CDR3 sequence: CASGFKWRSEAFF. The CDR3 bases are TGTGCTAGTGGTTTCAAGTGGAGGAGTGAAGCTTTCTTT.

J is TRBJ2-2 and V is TRBV7-9; 8 bases agree with TRBD1. Trimming cost V 5 bases and J 6 bases; bases outside gene matches: 11. This CDR3 region has 16 residues. The germline gives CDR1 SEHNR, CDR2 FQNEAQ (reference sequence). The CDR3 DNA reads as TGTGCCAGCAGCGCTACAGGGGGTGAGAGGGCCGGGGAGCTGTTTTTT. Amino acid sequence: CASSATGGERAGELFF.

V and J are TRBV7-8 and TRBJ1-5; TRBD1 agrees at 10 bases. Trimming at V came to 5 bases and at J to 3 bases, leaving 10 bases not matched to a gene. The CDR3 runs to 17 residues. Germline CDR1 is SGHVS and CDR2 is FQNEAQ. CDR3 DNA sequence: TGTGCCAGCAGCCCCCGGGACAGGGGCCTTTACAATCAGCCCCAGCATTTT. This encodes CASSPRDRGLYNQPQHF. Together with reference TRBV7-8 and TRBJ1-5, the CDR3 gives the full variable domain: GAGVSQSPRYKVAKRGQDVALRCDPISGHVSLFWYQQALGQGPEFLTYFQNEAQLDKSGLPSDRFFAERPEGSVSTLKIQRTQQEDSAVYLCASSPRDRGLYNQPQHFGDGTRLSIL.

The V call is TRBV11-2, the J call TRBJ1-6; 9 positions match TRBD1. After removal of 5 bases from V and 11 bases from J, the junction contained 10 bases not matched to a gene. Germline CDR1 and CDR2: SGHAT and FQNNGV. The CDR3 has 15 residues. The chain's CDR3 is CASSDEQGAGAPLHF. The CDR3 bases are TGTGCCAGCAGCGACGAACAGGGGGCCGGGGCACCCCTCCACTTT.

The chain has TRBV7-9 and TRBJ1-1; 9 nucleotides match TRBD1. J was trimmed by 3 bases and V by 5 bases; bases with no gene match: 7. Germline-derived CDR1 and CDR2 are SEHNR and FQNEAQ (reference sequence). The CDR3 runs to 15 residues. For the CDR3, the DNA is TGTGCCAGCAGCCCGCTGACAGGGGGGGACACTGAAGCTTTCTTT. Amino acids: CASSPLTGGDTEAFF.